Sequencing of this T cell receptor beta chain was carried out in a study of T cell responses to AZD1222 COVID-19 vaccine. Study-level results: Reports indicate that nearly half of spike-specific TCRs are directed at unmutated variant regions.

The protocol was immunoSEQ multiplex PCR, while the TCRdb copy is restricted to in-frame clones and leaves out a portion. Altogether fewer than 90,000 clones are present, just over 90% being singletons, with the ten largest covering under 14%. Unmatched junction bases numbered 2, after V lost 0 bases and J lost 5 bases. CDR3 size: 15 residues. CDR1 and CDR2 from the germline V gene are MRHNA and SNTAGT. As regards this clone: What it binds is not known.

The input for sequencing was peripheral blood, taken 28 days after the second AZD1222 dose. The source of this sequence is an adult who received the AZD1222 COVID-19 vaccine. The chain joins TRBV6-4 to TRBJ2-1; TRBD2 matches 9 bases. CDR3: CASSDSSGGNNEQFF. The CDR3 DNA reads TGTGCCAGCAGTGACTCAAGCGGGGGGAACAATGAGCAGTTCTTC.